This T cell receptor (beta chain) was identified in a study of OX40 agonist ivuxolimab in advanced cancers. Study as a whole: Mean age roughly 65 years, range about 23 to 79; nearly 85% male. Prior anti-PD-1, anti-PD-L1 or anti-CTLA-4 therapy did not bar entry, and 40% had some. Study findings and constraints: Normalized T-cell clonal expansion was also low in some nonresponders.

This clone turned up a few times. Its antigen is not identified. Systemic immunosuppression or autoimmune disease history was grounds to exclude patients. The table came from immunoSEQ multiplex PCR; TCRdb's copy has only in-frame clones and leaves some out. The sample lists 65,000 to 80,000 clones; 84% were seen once. V shed 0 bases and J 9 bases; nucleotides not matched to a gene: 12. The CDR3 length is 15 residues. The germline V gene has CDR1 SGHRS and CDR2 YFSETQ. The rearrangement uses TRBV5-1 and TRBJ2-7, with 7 positions matching TRBD1. Sequenced here: CD4+ or CD8+ T cells sorted from blood, sampled in a trial of the OX40 agonist ivuxolimab. The TCR was taken from an adult with an advanced solid tumor such as melanoma, head and neck, liver or kidney cancer. In nucleotides, the CDR3 is TGCGCCAGCAGCTTGGGAGGACAGGTCCAGAGGGTGCAGTACTTC. This codes for CASSLGGQVQRVQYF.